This TCR beta chain comes out of a study of control samples from healthy donors and cancer patients. This CDR3 spans 11 amino acids. The V and J ends lost 8 bases and 7 bases respectively, with 12 bases between them. Germline CDR1 is PRHDT and CDR2 is FYEKMQ (reference sequence). Libraries were prepared by immunoSEQ multiplex PCR; TCRdb keeps only in-frame clonotypes and omits some of them. The sample consists of around 200,000 clones, just under 95% of them appearing once. Sequenced: blood. The source of this sequence is a man younger than 35 in good health. The chain links TRBV13 to TRBJ2-7; either TRBD1 or TRBD2 may supply D (5 bases each). CDR3 region: CASASGREQYF. The CDR3 DNA is TGTGCCAGCGCCTCAGGGAGAGAGCAGTACTTC.